This T cell receptor beta chain was documented in a study of blood T cell repertoires in COVID-19. Background on the study: In each case, the material was cDNA or gDNA derived from T cells, B-cell-depleted T cells, or PBMCs.

The CDR3 extends over 15 amino acids. V gave up 4 bases and J gave up 7 bases; unmatched junction bases: 10. CDR1 is SGHNT and CDR2 is YYREEE in the germline V gene (reference sequence). In the original workflow: Amplifying reference gene primers gave estimates of nucleated cell counts. Profiled with immunoSEQ multiplex PCR; TCRdb holds only in-frame clones, not every one. That table is the source of V, J and clone size, and D and trimming were worked out from the DNA. The profile shows approximately 100,000 clones, 85% to 95% of them singletons. The sequence came from a man in his forties or fifties with active COVID-19. The chain couples TRBV5-4 to TRBJ2-1, with 8 bases that match TRBD2. Sequenced: peripheral blood. CDR3: CASSPAGVLLNEQFF. The CDR3 DNA follows: TGTGCCAGCAGCCCAGCGGGAGTCCTGTTGAATGAGCAGTTCTTC.